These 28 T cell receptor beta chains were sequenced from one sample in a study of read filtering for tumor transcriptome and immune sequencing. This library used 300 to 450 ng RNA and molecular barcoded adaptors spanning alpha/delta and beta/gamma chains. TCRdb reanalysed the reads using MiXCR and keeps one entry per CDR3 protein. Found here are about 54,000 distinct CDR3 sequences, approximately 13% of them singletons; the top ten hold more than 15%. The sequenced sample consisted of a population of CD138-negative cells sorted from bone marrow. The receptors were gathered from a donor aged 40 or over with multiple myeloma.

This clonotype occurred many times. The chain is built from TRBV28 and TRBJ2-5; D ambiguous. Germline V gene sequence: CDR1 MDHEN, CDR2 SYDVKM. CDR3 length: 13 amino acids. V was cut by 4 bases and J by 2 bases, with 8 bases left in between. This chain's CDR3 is CASSSVIQETQYF. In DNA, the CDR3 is TGTGCCAGCAGTTCCGTCATTCAAGAGACCCAGTACTTC.

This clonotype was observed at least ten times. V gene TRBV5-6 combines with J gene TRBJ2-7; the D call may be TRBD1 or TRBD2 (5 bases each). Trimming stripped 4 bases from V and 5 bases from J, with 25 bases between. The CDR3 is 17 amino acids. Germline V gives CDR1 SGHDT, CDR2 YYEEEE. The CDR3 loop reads CASSGFGRGNRKNEQYF. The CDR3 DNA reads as TGTGCCAGCAGCGGGTTCGGTCGAGGGAACAGGAAAAACGAGCAGTACTTC. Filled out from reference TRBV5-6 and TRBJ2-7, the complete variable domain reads DAGVTQSPTHLIKTRGQQVTLRCSPKSGHDTVSWYQQALGQGPQFIFQYYEEEERQRGNFPDRFSGHQFPNYSSELNVNALLLGDSALYLCASSGFGRGNRKNEQYFGPGTRLTVT.

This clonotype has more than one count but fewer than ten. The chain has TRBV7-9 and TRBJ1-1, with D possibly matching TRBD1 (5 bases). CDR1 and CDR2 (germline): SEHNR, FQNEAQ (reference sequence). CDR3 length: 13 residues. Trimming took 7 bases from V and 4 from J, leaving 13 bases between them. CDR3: CASILDSLTEAFF. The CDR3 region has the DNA TGTGCCAGCATTCTAGACAGCCTCACTGAAGCTTTCTTT.

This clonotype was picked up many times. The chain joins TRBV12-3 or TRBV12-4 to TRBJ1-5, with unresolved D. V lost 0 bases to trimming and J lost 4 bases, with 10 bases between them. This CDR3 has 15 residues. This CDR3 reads CASSLAGRYNQPQHF. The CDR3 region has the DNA TGTGCCAGCAGTTTAGCGGGGAGGTATAATCAGCCCCAGCATTTT.

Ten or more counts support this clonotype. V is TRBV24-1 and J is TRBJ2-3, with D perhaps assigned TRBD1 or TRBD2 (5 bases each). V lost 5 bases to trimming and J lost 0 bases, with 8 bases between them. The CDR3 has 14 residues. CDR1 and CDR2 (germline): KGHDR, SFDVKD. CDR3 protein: CATSAGGSTDTQYF. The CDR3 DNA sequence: TGTGCCACCAGTGCTGGGGGTAGCACAGATACGCAGTATTTT.

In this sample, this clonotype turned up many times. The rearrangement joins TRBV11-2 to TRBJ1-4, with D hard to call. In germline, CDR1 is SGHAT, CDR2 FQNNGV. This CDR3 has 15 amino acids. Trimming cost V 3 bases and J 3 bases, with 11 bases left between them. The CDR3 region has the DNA TGTGCCAGCAGCTTTGGAGGAATGGCTAATGAAAAACTGTTTTTT. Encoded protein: CASSFGGMANEKLFF.

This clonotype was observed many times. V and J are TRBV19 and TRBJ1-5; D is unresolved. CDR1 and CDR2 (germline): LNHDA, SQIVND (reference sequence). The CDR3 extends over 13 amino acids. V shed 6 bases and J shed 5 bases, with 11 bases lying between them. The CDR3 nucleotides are TGTGCCAGTAGAACAGCCCTTTATCAGCCCCAGCATTTT. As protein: CASRTALYQPQHF.

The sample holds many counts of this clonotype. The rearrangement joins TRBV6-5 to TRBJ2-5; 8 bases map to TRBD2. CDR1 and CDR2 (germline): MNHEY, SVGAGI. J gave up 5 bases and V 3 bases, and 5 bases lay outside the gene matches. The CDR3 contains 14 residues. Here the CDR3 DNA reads TGTGCCAGCAGTTATGCGGGGGGCGGTGAGACCCAGTACTTC. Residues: CASSYAGGGETQYF.

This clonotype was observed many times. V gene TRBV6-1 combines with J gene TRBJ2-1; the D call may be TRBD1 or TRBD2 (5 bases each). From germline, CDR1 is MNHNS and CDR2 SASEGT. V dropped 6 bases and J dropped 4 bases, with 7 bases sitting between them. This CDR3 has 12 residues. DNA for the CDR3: TGTGCCAGCAGGGGACCTTACAATGAGCAGTTCTTC. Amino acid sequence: CASRGPYNEQFF.

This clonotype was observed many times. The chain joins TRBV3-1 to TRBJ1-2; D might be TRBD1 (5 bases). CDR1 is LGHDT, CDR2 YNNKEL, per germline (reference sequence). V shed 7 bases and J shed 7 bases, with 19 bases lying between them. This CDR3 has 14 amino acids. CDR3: CASNQGSTDSGYTF. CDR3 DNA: TGTGCCAGCAACCAGGGCTCCACGGACTCTGGCTACACCTTC.

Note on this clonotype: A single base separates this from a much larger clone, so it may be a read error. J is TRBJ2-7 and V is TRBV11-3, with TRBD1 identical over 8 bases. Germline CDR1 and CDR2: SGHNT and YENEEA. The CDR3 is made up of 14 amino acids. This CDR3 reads CASSLGGQVYQQYF. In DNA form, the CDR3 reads TGTGCCAGCAGCTTAGGGGGACAGGTCTACCAGCAGTACTTC.

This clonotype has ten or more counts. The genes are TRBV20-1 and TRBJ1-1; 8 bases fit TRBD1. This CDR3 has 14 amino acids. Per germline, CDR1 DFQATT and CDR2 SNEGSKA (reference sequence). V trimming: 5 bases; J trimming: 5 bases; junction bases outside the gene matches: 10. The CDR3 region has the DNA TGCAGTGCTGGGGGTCAGGGGGCAAATACTGAAGCTTTCTTT. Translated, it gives CSAGGQGANTEAFF.

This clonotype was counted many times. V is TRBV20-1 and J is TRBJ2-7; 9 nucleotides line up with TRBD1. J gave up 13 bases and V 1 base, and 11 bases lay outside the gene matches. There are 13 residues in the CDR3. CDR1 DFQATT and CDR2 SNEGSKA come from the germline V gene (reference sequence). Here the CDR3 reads CSARALPGQGLYF. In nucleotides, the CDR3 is TGCAGTGCTAGAGCGCTACCGGGACAGGGTCTCTACTTC.

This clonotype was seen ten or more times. CDR3 region: CASSFTEGETQYF. In DNA, the CDR3 is TGCGCCAGCAGCTTCACCGAGGGAGAGACCCAGTACTTC. The chain joins TRBV5-1 to TRBJ2-5; tentative D call: TRBD2 (5 bases). Trimming removed 2 bases at V and 4 bases at J, with 9 bases between. CDR1 and CDR2 (germline): SGHRS, YFSETQ. This CDR3 comprises 13 residues.

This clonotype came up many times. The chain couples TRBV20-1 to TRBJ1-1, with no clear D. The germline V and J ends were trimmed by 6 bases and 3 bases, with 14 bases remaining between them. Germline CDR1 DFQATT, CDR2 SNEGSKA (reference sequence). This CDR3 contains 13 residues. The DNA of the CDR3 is TGCAGTGCCCGGGCCTTTGATTACACTGAAGCTTTCTTT. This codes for CSARAFDYTEAFF.

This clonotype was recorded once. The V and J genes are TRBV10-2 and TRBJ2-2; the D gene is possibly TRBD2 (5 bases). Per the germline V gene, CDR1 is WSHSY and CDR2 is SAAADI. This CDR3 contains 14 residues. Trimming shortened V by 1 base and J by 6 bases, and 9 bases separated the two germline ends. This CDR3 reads CASSEWSSPGELFF. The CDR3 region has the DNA TGCGCCAGCAGTGAGTGGTCTAGCCCCGGGGAGCTGTTTTTT.

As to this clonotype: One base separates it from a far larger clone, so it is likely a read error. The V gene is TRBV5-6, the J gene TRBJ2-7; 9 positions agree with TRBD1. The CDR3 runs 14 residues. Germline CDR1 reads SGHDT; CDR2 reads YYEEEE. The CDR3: CTSSPGQGGYEQYF. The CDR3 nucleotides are TGTACCAGCAGCCCGGGACAGGGAGGGTACGAGCAGTACTTC.

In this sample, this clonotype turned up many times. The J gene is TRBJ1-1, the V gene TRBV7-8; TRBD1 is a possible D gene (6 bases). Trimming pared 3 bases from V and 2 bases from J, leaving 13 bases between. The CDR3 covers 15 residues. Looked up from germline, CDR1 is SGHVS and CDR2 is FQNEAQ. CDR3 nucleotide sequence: TGTGCCAGCAGCTTGATGACAGGACCCAACACTGAAGCTTTCTTT. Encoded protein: CASSLMTGPNTEAFF.

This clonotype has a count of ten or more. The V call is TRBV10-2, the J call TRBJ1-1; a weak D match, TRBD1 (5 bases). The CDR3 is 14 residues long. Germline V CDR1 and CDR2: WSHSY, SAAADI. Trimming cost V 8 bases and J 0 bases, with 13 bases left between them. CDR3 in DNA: TGCGCCAGCGGTTTCTTGGGGCTGAACACTGAAGCTTTCTTT. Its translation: CASGFLGLNTEAFF.

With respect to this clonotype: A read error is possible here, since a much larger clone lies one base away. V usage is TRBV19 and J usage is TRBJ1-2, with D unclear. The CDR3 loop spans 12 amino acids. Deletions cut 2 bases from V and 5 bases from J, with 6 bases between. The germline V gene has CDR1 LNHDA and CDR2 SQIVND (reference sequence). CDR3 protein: CASSISWYGYTF. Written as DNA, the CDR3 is TGTGCCAGTAGTATATCTTGGTATGGCTACACCTTC.

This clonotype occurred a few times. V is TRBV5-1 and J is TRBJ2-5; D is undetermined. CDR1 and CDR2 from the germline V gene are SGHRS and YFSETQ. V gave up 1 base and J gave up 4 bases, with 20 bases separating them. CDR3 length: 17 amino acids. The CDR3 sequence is CASSLWRLQQRAETQYF. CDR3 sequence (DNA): TGCGCCAGCAGCTTGTGGCGCCTTCAACAAAGGGCAGAGACCCAGTACTTC.

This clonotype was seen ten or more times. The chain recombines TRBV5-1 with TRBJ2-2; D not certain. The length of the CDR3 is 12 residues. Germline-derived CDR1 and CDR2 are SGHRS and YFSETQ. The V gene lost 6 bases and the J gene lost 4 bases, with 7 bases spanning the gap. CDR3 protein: CASKVFTGELFF. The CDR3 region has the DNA TGCGCCAGCAAAGTCTTCACCGGGGAGCTGTTTTTT.

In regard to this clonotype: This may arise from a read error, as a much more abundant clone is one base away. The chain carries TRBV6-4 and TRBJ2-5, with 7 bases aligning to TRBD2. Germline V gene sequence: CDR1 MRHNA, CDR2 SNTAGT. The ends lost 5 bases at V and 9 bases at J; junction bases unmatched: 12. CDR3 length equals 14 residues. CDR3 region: CASSTAGVREAQYF. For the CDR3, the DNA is TGTGCCAGCAGTACAGCAGGAGTCCGGGAGGCCCAGTACTTC.

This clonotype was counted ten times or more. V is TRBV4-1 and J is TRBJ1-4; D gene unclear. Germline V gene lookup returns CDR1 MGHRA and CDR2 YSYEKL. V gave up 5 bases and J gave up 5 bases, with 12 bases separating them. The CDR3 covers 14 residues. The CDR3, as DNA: TGCGCCAGCAGCATCCGGACCGCCAATGAAAAACTGTTTTTT. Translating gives CASSIRTANEKLFF.

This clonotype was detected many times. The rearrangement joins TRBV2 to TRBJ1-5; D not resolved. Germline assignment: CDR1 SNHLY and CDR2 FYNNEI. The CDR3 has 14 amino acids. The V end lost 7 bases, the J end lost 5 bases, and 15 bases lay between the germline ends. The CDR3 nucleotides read TGTGCCAGCACCCCCGGGTTGGAGGATCAGCCCCAGCATTTT. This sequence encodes CASTPGLEDQPQHF.

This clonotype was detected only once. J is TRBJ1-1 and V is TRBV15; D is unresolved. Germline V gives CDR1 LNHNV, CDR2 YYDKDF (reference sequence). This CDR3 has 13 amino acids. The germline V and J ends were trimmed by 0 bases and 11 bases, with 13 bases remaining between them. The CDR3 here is CATSRDRNTGAFF. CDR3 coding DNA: TGTGCCACCAGCAGAGATCGGAACACTGGGGCTTTCTTT.

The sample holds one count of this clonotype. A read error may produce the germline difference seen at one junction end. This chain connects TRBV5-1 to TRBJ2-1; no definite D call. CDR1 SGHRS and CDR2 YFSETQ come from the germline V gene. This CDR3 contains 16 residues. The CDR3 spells CTSSLAPSSSYNEQFF. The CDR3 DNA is TGCACCAGCAGCTTGGCCCCTTCTAGCTCCTACAATGAGCAGTTCTTC. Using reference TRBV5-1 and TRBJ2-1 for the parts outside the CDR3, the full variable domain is KAGVTQTPRYLIKTRGQQVTLSCSPISGHRSVSWYQQTPGQGLQFLFEYFSETQRNKGNFPGRFSGRQFSNSRSEMNVSTLELGDSALYLCTSSLAPSSSYNEQFFGPGTRLTVL.

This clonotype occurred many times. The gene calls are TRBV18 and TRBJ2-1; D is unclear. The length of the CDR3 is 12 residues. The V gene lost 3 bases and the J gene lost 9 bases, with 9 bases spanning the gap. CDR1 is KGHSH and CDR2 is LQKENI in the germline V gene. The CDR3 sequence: CASSPVSREQFF. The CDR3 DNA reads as TGTGCCAGCTCACCCGTAAGCCGTGAGCAGTTCTTC.